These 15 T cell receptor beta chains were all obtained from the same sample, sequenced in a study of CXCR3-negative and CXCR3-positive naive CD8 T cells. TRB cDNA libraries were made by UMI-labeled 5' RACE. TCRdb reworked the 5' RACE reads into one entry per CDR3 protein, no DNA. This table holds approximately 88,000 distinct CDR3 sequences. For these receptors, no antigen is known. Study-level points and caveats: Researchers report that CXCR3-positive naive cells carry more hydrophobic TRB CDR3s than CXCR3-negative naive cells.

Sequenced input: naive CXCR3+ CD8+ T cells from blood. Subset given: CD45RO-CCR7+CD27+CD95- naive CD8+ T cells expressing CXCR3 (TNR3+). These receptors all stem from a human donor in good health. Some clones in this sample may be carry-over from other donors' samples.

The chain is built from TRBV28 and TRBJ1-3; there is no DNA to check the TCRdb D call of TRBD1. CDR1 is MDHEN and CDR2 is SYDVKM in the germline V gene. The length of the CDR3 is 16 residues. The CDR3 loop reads CASNSWSGPSGNTIYF.

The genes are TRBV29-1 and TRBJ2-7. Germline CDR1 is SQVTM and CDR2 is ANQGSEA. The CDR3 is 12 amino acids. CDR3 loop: CSVEFPSYEQYF.

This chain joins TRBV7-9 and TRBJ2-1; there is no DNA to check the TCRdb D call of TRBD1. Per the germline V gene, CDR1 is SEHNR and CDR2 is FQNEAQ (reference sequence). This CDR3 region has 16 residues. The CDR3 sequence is CASSPSWGRGYNEQFF. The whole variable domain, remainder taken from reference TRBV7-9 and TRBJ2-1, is DTGVSQNPRHKITKRGQNVTFRCDPISEHNRLYWYRQTLGQGPEFLTYFQNEAQLEKSRLLSDRFSAERPKGSFSTLEIQRTEQGDSAMYLCASSPSWGRGYNEQFFGPGTRLTVL.

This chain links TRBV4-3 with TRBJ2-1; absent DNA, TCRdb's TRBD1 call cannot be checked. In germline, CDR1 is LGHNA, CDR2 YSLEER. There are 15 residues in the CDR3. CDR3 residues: CASSAGQTDYNEQFF.

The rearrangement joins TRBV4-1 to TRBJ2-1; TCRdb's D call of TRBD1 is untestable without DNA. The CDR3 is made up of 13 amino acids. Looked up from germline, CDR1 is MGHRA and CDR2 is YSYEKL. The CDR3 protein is CAGSQVAGDEQFF.

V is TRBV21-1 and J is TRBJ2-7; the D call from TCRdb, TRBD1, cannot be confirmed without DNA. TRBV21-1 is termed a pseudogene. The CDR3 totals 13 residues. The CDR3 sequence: CASSMNGTYEQYF.

The CDR3: CSVEETDYRTTDTQYF. The chain carries TRBV29-1 and TRBJ2-3; the TCRdb D gene call, TRBD2, has no DNA to confirm it. CDR3 length: 16 residues. The V gene's germline CDR1 is SQVTM and CDR2 ANQGSEA.

This CDR3 reads CSVVANTGELFF. V and J are TRBV29-1 and TRBJ2-2. The germline V gene encodes CDR1 SQVTM and CDR2 ANQGSEA. This CDR3 has 12 residues.

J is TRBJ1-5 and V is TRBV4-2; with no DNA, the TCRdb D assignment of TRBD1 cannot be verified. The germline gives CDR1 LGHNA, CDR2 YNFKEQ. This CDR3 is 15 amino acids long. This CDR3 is CASSQRDREGQPQHF.

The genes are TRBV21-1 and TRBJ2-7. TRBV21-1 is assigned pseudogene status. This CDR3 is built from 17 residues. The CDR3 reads CASSKGNERMASYEQYF.

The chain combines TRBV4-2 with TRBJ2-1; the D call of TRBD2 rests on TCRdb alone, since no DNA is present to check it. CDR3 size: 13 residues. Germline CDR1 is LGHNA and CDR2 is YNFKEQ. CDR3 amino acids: CASSLRADNEQFF.

The CDR3 region is CASIRLAGDSGELFF. The chain uses TRBV28 and TRBJ2-2; with no DNA, the TCRdb D assignment of TRBD2 cannot be verified. CDR3 length: 15 residues. In germline, CDR1 is MDHEN, CDR2 SYDVKM.

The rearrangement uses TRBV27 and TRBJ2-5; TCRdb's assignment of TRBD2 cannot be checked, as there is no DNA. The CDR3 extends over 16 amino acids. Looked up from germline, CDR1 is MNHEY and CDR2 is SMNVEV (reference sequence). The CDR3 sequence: CASLPPEIADGETQYF.

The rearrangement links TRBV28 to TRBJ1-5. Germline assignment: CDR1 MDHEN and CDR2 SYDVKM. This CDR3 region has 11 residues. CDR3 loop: CASSFGQPQRF.

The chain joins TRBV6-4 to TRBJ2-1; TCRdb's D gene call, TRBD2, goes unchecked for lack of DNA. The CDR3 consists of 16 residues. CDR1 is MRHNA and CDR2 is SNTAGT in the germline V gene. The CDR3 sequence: CASSDSTSGGHNEQFF.